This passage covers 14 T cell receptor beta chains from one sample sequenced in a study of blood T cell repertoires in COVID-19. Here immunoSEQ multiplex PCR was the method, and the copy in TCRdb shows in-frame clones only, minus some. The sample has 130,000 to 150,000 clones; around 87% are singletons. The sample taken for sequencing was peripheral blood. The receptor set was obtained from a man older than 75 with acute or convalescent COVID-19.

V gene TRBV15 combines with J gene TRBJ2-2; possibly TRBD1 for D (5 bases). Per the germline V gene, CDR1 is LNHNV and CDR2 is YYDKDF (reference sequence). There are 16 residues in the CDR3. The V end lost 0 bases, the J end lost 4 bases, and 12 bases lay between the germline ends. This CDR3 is CATSRESQGPTGELFF. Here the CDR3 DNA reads TGTGCCACCAGCAGAGAATCCCAGGGTCCCACCGGGGAGCTGTTTTTT.

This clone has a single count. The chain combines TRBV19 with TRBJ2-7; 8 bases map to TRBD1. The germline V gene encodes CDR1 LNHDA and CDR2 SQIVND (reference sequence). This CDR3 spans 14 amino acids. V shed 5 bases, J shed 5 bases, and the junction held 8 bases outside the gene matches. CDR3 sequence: CASSRRTGLHEQYF. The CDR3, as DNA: TGTGCCAGTAGTCGGAGGACAGGGTTACACGAGCAGTACTTC.

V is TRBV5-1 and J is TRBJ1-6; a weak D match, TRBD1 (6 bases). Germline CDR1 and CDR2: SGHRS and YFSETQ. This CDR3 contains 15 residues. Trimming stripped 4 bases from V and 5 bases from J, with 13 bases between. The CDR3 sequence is CASSTRTADNSPLHF. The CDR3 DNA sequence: TGCGCCAGCAGCACGCGGACAGCAGATAATTCACCCCTCCACTTT. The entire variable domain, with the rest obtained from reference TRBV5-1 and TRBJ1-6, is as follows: KAGVTQTPRYLIKTRGQQVTLSCSPISGHRSVSWYQQTPGQGLQFLFEYFSETQRNKGNFPGRFSGRQFSNSRSEMNVSTLELGDSALYLCASSTRTADNSPLHFGNGTRLTVT.

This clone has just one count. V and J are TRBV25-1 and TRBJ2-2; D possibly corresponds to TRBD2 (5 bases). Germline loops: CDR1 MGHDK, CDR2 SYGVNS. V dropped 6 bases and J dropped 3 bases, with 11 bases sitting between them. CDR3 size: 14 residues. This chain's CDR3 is CASRRGSDTGELFF. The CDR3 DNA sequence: TGTGCCAGCAGACGGGGTTCGGACACCGGGGAGCTGTTTTTT.

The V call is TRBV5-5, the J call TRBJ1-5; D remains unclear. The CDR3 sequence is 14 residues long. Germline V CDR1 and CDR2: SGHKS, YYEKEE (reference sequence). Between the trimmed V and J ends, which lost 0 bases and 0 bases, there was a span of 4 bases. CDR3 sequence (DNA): TGTGCCAGCAGCTTGGCCTCTAGCAATCAGCCCCAGCATTTT. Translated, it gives CASSLASSNQPQHF.

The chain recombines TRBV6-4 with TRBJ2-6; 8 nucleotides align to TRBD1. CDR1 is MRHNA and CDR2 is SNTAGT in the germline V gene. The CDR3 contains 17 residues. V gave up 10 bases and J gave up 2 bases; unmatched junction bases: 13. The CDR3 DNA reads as TGTGCCACAACAGGGACGTTACAGGGGGCTGGGGCCAACGTCCTGACTTTC. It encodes CATTGTLQGAGANVLTF.

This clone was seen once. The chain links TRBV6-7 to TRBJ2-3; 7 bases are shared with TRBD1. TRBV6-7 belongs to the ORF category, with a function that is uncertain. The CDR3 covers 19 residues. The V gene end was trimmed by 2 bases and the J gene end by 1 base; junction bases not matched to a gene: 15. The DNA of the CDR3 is TGTGCCAGCAGTTACCTAGGACAGGAATTTGGGGTCGGCACAGATACGCAGTATTTT. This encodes CASSYLGQEFGVGTDTQYF.

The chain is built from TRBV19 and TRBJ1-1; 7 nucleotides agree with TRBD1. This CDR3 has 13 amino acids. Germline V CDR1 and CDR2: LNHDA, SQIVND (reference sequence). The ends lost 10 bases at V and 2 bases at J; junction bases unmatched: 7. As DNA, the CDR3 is TGTGCCACCCGAAGGGGGCGAAACACTGAAGCTTTCTTT. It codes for CATRRGRNTEAFF.

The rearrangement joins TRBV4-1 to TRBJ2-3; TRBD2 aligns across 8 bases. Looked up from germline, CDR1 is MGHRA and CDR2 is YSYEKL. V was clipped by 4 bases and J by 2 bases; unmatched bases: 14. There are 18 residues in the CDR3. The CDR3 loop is CASSPLGASGQFTDTQYF. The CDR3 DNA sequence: TGCGCCAGCAGCCCCTTGGGGGCTAGCGGGCAATTCACAGATACGCAGTATTTT.

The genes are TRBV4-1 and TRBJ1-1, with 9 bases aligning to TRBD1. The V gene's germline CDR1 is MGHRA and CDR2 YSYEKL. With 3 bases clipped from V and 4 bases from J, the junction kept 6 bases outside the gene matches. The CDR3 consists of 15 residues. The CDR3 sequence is CASSHPDRGSTEAFF. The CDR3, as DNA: TGCGCCAGCAGCCACCCTGACAGGGGGAGCACTGAAGCTTTCTTT.

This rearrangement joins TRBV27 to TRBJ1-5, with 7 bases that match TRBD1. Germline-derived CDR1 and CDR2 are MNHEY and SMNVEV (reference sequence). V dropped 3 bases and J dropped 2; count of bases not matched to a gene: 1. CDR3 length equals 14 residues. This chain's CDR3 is CASSFRGRNQPQHF. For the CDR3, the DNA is TGTGCCAGCAGTTTTAGGGGGCGCAATCAGCCCCAGCATTTT.

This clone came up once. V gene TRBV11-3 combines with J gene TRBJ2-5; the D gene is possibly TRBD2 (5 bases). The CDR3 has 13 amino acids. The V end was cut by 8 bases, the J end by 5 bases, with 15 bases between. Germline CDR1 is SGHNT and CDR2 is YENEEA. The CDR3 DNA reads TGTGCCAGCTCTCGGGGAAATACGGAGACCCAGTACTTC. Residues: CASSRGNTETQYF.

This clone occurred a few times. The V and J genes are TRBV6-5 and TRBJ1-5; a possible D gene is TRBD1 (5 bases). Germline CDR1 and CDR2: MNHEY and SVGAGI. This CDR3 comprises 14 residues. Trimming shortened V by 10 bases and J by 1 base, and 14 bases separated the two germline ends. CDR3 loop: CAIAGGRSNQPQHF. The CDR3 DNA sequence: TGTGCCATCGCGGGGGGAAGGAGCAATCAGCCCCAGCATTTT.

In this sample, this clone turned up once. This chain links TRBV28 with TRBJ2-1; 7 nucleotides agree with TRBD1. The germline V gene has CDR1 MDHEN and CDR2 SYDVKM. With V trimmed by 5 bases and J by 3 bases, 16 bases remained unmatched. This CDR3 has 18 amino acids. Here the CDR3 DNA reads TGTGCCAGCAGTCCAGGGGGATACGGTACAGGGCTCTACAATGAGCAGTTCTTC. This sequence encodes CASSPGGYGTGLYNEQFF. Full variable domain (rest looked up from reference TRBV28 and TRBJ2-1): DVKVTQSSRYLVKRTGEKVFLECVQDMDHENMFWYRQDPGLGLRLIYFSYDVKMKEKGDIPEGYSVSREKKERFSLILESASTNQTSMYLCASSPGGYGTGLYNEQFFGPGTRLTVL.